The 19 T cell receptor beta chains given below trace back to one sample, sequenced in a study of T cell clusters in autoimmune cytopenias. One tube held mixed TRB-A and TRB-B primer pools for touch-down PCR. TCRdb re-called the multiplex PCR reads; one entry per CDR3 protein, DNA not given. The data show about 6,000 distinct CDR3 sequences, and the top ten clones hold about 19%. Roughly 38,000 genome equivalents of blood DNA were amplified for TRB. Sequenced input: peripheral blood. The receptors derive from a human donor with an autoimmune cytopenia or autoimmune hepatitis (not recorded which).

This clonotype is identified as medium-sized (0.01 to 0.1%) from frequency. The chain has TRBV27 and TRBJ1-4. The CDR3 covers 12 residues. Germline lookup yields CDR1 MNHEY and CDR2 SMNVEV (reference sequence). This CDR3 is CASMGLNEKLFF.

This clonotype counts as medium-sized by frequency. The chain combines TRBV6-5 with TRBJ2-1; TCRdb indicates TRBD1, and absent DNA this call remains unverified. Looked up from germline, CDR1 is MNHEY and CDR2 is SVGAGI. The CDR3 length is 14 residues. Here the CDR3 reads CASSYSRGGHEQFF.

This clonotype is classed as medium-sized by frequency. The chain recombines TRBV30 with TRBJ2-3. CDR3 size: 13 residues. Germline-derived CDR1 and CDR2 are GTSNPN and SVGIG (reference sequence). This chain's CDR3 is CAWSGTISDTQYF. Full variable domain (missing parts from reference TRBV30 and TRBJ2-3): SQTIHQWPATLVQPVGSPLSLECTVEGTSNPNLYWYRQAAGRGLQLLFYSVGIGQISSEVPQNLSASRPQDRQFILSSKKLLLSDSGFYLCAWSGTISDTQYFGPGTRLTVL.

This clonotype is medium-sized by frequency. The rearrangement uses TRBV18 and TRBJ1-2. Germline values: CDR1 KGHSH, CDR2 LQKENI. This CDR3 has 13 residues. The CDR3 sequence is CASSRRVEDGYTF.

This clonotype is called medium-sized (0.01 to 0.1%) based on its frequency. This chain connects TRBV6-4 to TRBJ2-3; the TCRdb call, TRBD1, lacks DNA for checking. Germline CDR1 MRHNA, CDR2 SNTAGT. The CDR3 runs to 15 residues. The CDR3 spells CASSDSRGGTDTQYF.

The rearrangement uses TRBV6-9 and TRBJ1-5. Looked up from germline, CDR1 is MNHGY and CDR2 is SVAAGI. This CDR3 is 17 amino acids long. CDR3 region: CASSPKWSPSSNQPQHF.

This clonotype counts as medium-sized by frequency. This chain joins TRBV30 and TRBJ2-7. From germline, CDR1 is GTSNPN and CDR2 SVGIG (reference sequence). The CDR3 loop spans 13 amino acids. The CDR3 region is CAWSVRGSYEQYF.

By frequency, this clonotype registers medium-sized. CDR3 sequence reads: CAWTPAVLAANEQFF. The chain uses TRBV30 and TRBJ2-1; the D gene TCRdb calls, TRBD1, cannot be checked with no DNA. The length of the CDR3 is 15 residues. The germline V gene encodes CDR1 GTSNPN and CDR2 SVGIG (reference sequence).

V usage is TRBV28 and J usage is TRBJ2-1; TCRdb gives TRBD1 as the D gene, but with no DNA this cannot be confirmed. Germline V lookup: CDR1 MDHEN, CDR2 SYDVKM. The CDR3 spans 14 residues. The CDR3 protein is CASIGGGGYNEQFF.

This chain connects TRBV19 to TRBJ2-3; the D call from TCRdb, TRBD1, cannot be confirmed without DNA. CDR3 size: 15 residues. Germline V CDR1 and CDR2: LNHDA, SQIVND (reference sequence). The CDR3 is CASTPGVSYTDTQYF.

The chain has TRBV7-3 and TRBJ2-3; as DNA is missing, the TRBD1 call by TCRdb cannot be tested. CDR1 is SGHTA, CDR2 FQGTGA, per germline. This CDR3 has 16 residues. This chain's CDR3 is CASSVKTAGGTDTQYF.

This clonotype ranks as medium-sized in terms of frequency. This chain links TRBV27 with TRBJ2-7; TCRdb's assignment of TRBD2 cannot be checked, as there is no DNA. Germline V CDR1 and CDR2: MNHEY, SMNVEV (reference sequence). The CDR3 consists of 15 residues. CDR3 loop: CASRSRTGLSYEQYF.

The chain recombines TRBV20-1 with TRBJ2-2; checking the TCRdb D call of TRBD2 is not possible without DNA. The CDR3 runs 13 residues. Germline V CDR1 and CDR2: DFQATT, SNEGSKA (reference sequence). This CDR3 reads CSARRDSTGELFF.

The chain carries TRBV24-1 and TRBJ1-5; lacking DNA, the TRBD1 call made by TCRdb goes unchecked. The CDR3 is 16 residues long. Germline CDR1 reads KGHDR; CDR2 reads SFDVKD. The CDR3: CATSDLRPGDNQPQHF.

This clonotype counts as medium-sized by frequency. This rearrangement joins TRBV11-3 to TRBJ2-6. CDR3 length: 14 amino acids. Germline CDR1 and CDR2: SGHNT and YENEEA. CDR3: CASSHGSGANVLTF.

This clonotype counts as medium-sized (0.01 to 0.1%) by frequency. The chain employs TRBV19 and TRBJ2-5; TCRdb calls TRBD1, which cannot be checked without DNA. Germline assignment: CDR1 LNHDA and CDR2 SQIVND (reference sequence). This CDR3 comprises 16 residues. The CDR3 region is CASSTWTGMYQETQYF.

The chain has TRBV20-1 and TRBJ1-1. Germline loops: CDR1 DFQATT, CDR2 SNEGSKA (reference sequence). CDR3 length equals 14 residues. The CDR3: CSASQAGMNTEAFF.

The V and J genes are TRBV27 and TRBJ1-2; TCRdb's assignment of TRBD1 cannot be checked, as there is no DNA. The CDR3 spans 14 residues. Germline CDR1 is MNHEY and CDR2 is SMNVEV (reference sequence). CDR3 sequence: CASRPGTGEYGYTF.

The rearrangement links TRBV6-4 to TRBJ2-7; checking the TCRdb D call of TRBD1 is not possible without DNA. Germline lookup yields CDR1 MRHNA and CDR2 SNTAGT. The CDR3 is 16 residues long. This CDR3 reads CASSELPGQGIYEQYF.